The 29 T cell receptor beta chains below come from one sample, sequenced in a study of vaccination effects on CD4 cells after COVID-19. Antigen-specific CD4+ T cell clonotypes were called by their expansion after viral peptide-pool culture in ViraFEST. The culture ran for around nine days, and then CD4+ T cells were isolated. Method: immunoSEQ multiplex PCR; TCRdb's copy keeps in-frame clones and lacks some. The table has 23,000 or so clones, about three quarters seen once; the top ten hold over 9.5%. These TCRs are of unknown antigen specificity. The sequencing used CD4+ T cells from PBMCs cultured with HCoV-229E spike peptides, collected before COVID-19 vaccination. These receptors were collected from a human donor who received a COVID-19 vaccine.

The V and J genes are TRBV7-6 and TRBJ2-1; 9 bases are shared with TRBD2. The junction had 8 bases not matched to a gene; V was cut back by 2 bases and J by 6 bases. Germline CDR1 SGHVS, CDR2 FNYEAQ. CDR3 size: 16 residues. CDR3: CASSLSGTSLVNEQFF. CDR3 nucleotide sequence: TGTGCCAGCAGCTTATCCGGGACTAGCCTCGTCAATGAGCAGTTCTTC.

CDR3 loop: CASSYSMQGADTQYF. The DNA for the CDR3 is TGTGCCAGCAGTTACTCGATGCAGGGGGCAGATACGCAGTATTTT. J is TRBJ2-3 and V is TRBV6-5; 7 bases match TRBD1. This CDR3 comprises 15 residues. With 0 bases clipped from V and 4 bases from J, the junction kept 4 bases outside the gene matches. Germline V gene data show CDR1 as MNHEY and CDR2 as SVGAGI.

The chain combines TRBV7-6 with TRBJ2-7; D uncertain. Germline CDR1 SGHVS, CDR2 FNYEAQ. The CDR3 covers 11 residues. V lost 3 bases, J lost 3 bases, and 3 bases lay in between. The DNA of the CDR3 is TGTGCCAGCAGCTTTCTCTACGAGCAGTACTTC. It codes for CASSFLYEQYF.

This chain connects TRBV9 to TRBJ2-5; D gene ambiguous. Germline CDR1 SGDLS, CDR2 YYNGEE. V was pared by 2 bases and J by 0 bases, with 5 bases between. The CDR3 runs 13 residues. The CDR3 here is CASSVGYQETQYF. CDR3 DNA sequence: TGTGCCAGCAGCGTTGGGTACCAAGAGACCCAGTACTTC.

This clone was seen a handful of times. This chain uses TRBV28 with TRBJ1-4; weak D call: TRBD1 (5 bases). V was cut by 6 bases and J by 7 bases, with 9 bases left in between. CDR3 size: 12 residues. Per the germline V gene, CDR1 is MDHEN and CDR2 is SYDVKM. The CDR3 nucleotides are TGTGCCAGCAGGGGACCAGTTGAAAAACTGTTTTTT. Amino acids: CASRGPVEKLFF.

This clone was seen a handful of times. The CDR3 DNA reads as TGTGCCAGCAGTCCGCCTAACACAGGGGACGTGAACACTGAAGCTTTCTTT. Amino acids: CASSPPNTGDVNTEAFF. V usage is TRBV6-6 and J usage is TRBJ1-1; 7 positions agree with TRBD1. The CDR3 has 17 residues. With 5 bases clipped from V and 0 bases from J, the junction kept 12 bases outside the gene matches. Germline-derived CDR1 and CDR2 are MNHNY and SVGAGI (reference sequence).

The chain uses TRBV19 and TRBJ1-2, with D tentatively TRBD1 (5 bases). Germline CDR1 is LNHDA and CDR2 is SQIVND (reference sequence). The CDR3 has 16 residues. V lost 0 bases, J lost 4 bases, and 15 bases lay in between. The CDR3 DNA sequence: TGTGCCAGTAGTATAGATCATCAGGGTCGAATCTATGGCTACACCTTC. Its translation is CASSIDHQGRIYGYTF.

The chain recombines TRBV6-1 with TRBJ1-5, with a weak D call TRBD1 (6 bases). Germline-derived CDR1 and CDR2 are MNHNS and SASEGT. Trimming left V 2 bases short and J 5 bases short, with 13 bases between. The CDR3 runs 15 residues. CDR3 DNA sequence: TGTGCCAGCAGTGAAATTTGGGGGGGGCATCAGCCCCAGCATTTT. Residues: CASSEIWGGHQPQHF.

This rearrangement joins TRBV3-1 (or the pseudogene TRBV3-2) to TRBJ2-5; 9 bases fit TRBD2. Germline V gene lookup returns CDR1 LGHDT and CDR2 YNNKEL (reference sequence). V lost 6 bases to trimming and J lost 3 bases; unmatched junction nucleotides: 2. The CDR3 is made up of 13 amino acids. Written as DNA, the CDR3 is TGTGCCAGCAGAAGACTAGCGGAAGAGACCCAGTACTTC. This sequence encodes CASRRLAEETQYF.

The chain recombines TRBV3-1 (or the pseudogene TRBV3-2) with TRBJ2-1; TRBD2 agrees at 13 bases. The CDR3 totals 16 residues. The V segment lost 2 bases and the J segment 5 bases; nucleotides outside the gene matches: 3. Per the germline V gene, CDR1 is LGHDT and CDR2 is YNNKEL (reference sequence). CDR3 region: CASSQWTSGSHNEQFF. The CDR3 bases are TGTGCCAGCAGCCAATGGACTAGCGGGAGTCACAATGAGCAGTTCTTC.

V is TRBV6-5 and J is TRBJ2-1; 8 nucleotides line up with TRBD2. The ends lost 7 bases at V and 1 base at J; junction bases unmatched: 3. This CDR3 spans 14 amino acids. The germline V gene has CDR1 MNHEY and CDR2 SVGAGI. CDR3 sequence (DNA): TGTGCCAGCACTGCGGGAGGATCCTACAATGAGCAGTTCTTC. This translates into CASTAGGSYNEQFF.

This clone was detected only once. This chain links TRBV6-2 or TRBV6-3 with TRBJ2-3; possible D gene TRBD1, 6 bases. Germline V gene data show CDR1 as MNHEY and CDR2 as SVGEGT. The CDR3 loop spans 13 amino acids. V lost 2 bases to trimming and J lost 5 bases, with 8 bases between them. The DNA of the CDR3 is TGTGCCAGCAGTTACGGGGACAAAGATACGCAGTATTTT. This codes for CASSYGDKDTQYF.

This CDR3 is CASSLARRQGISYEQYF. In DNA, the CDR3 is TGCGCCAGCAGCTTGGCCCGAAGACAGGGAATATCTTACGAGCAGTACTTC. The V call is TRBV5-1, the J call TRBJ2-7; 7 bases are shared with TRBD1. Per the germline V gene, CDR1 is SGHRS and CDR2 is YFSETQ. The length of the CDR3 is 17 residues. After removal of 0 bases from V and 4 bases from J, the junction contained 13 bases not matched to a gene. Full variable domain (rest looked up from reference TRBV5-1 and TRBJ2-7): KAGVTQTPRYLIKTRGQQVTLSCSPISGHRSVSWYQQTPGQGLQFLFEYFSETQRNKGNFPGRFSGRQFSNSRSEMNVSTLELGDSALYLCASSLARRQGISYEQYFGPGTRLTVT.

This sequence joins TRBV4-1 and TRBJ2-7, with 9 nucleotides matching TRBD1. The CDR3 consists of 15 residues. V lost 1 base and J lost 2; bases outside the gene matches: 3. Germline values: CDR1 MGHRA, CDR2 YSYEKL. CDR3 residues: CASSQGDRETYEQYF. The CDR3 region has the DNA TGCGCCAGCAGCCAAGGGGACAGGGAAACCTACGAGCAGTACTTC.

This clone was observed a handful of times. V gene TRBV7-9 combines with J gene TRBJ2-7; 10 nucleotides align to TRBD2. The CDR3 length is 16 residues. After removal of 5 bases from V and 4 bases from J, the junction contained 11 bases not matched to a gene. Germline assignment: CDR1 SEHNR and CDR2 FQNEAQ (reference sequence). The CDR3 DNA sequence: TGTGCCAGCAGCCCGGGGGCTAGCGGGGGTTCATACGAGCAGTACTTC. It is translated as CASSPGASGGSYEQYF.

The chain combines TRBV6-5 with TRBJ2-7, with TRBD1 matching over 7 bases. Germline-derived CDR1 and CDR2 are MNHEY and SVGAGI. V dropped 0 bases and J dropped 4; count of bases not matched to a gene: 6. The CDR3 has 15 residues. CDR3 protein: CASSYSWDRLYEQYF. The CDR3 DNA reads as TGTGCCAGCAGTTACTCTTGGGACAGACTTTACGAGCAGTACTTC.

The gene calls are TRBV5-4 and TRBJ1-1, with D unresolved. The CDR3 loop spans 14 amino acids. Between the trimmed V and J ends, which lost 4 bases and 1 base, there was a span of 11 bases. Germline lookup yields CDR1 SGHNT and CDR2 YYREEE (reference sequence). This CDR3 is CASSPVEPNTEAFF. CDR3 in DNA: TGTGCCAGCAGCCCGGTGGAGCCGAACACTGAAGCTTTCTTT.

The chain uses TRBV19 and TRBJ1-2, with 9 bases fitting TRBD1. V was clipped by 1 base and J by 4 bases; unmatched bases: 4. Germline assignment: CDR1 LNHDA and CDR2 SQIVND (reference sequence). The CDR3 loop spans 15 amino acids. CDR3 coding DNA: TGTGCCAGTAGTATAGGGACAGGGGCCCCCTATGGCTACACCTTC. Its translation is CASSIGTGAPYGYTF.

The CDR3 sequence: CASSKVENYGYTF. Here the CDR3 DNA reads TGTGCCAGCAGTAAGGTAGAGAACTATGGCTACACCTTC. The genes are TRBV6-5 and TRBJ1-2, with D unresolved. This CDR3 spans 13 amino acids. CDR1 and CDR2 (germline): MNHEY, SVGAGI. V gave up 5 bases and J gave up 2 bases, with 9 bases separating them.

The chain recombines TRBV18 with TRBJ2-2; a weak D match, TRBD1 (6 bases). Germline CDR1 and CDR2: KGHSH and LQKENI. There are 15 residues in the CDR3. V shed 6 bases and J shed 3 bases, with 14 bases lying between them. Here the CDR3 reads CASSLLRTDTGELFF. The CDR3 DNA follows: TGTGCCAGCTCCTTGCTGCGGACAGACACCGGGGAGCTGTTTTTT. The whole variable domain, filled in from reference TRBV18 and TRBJ2-2, reads NAGVMQNPRHLVRRRGQEARLRCSPMKGHSHVYWYRQLPEEGLKFMVYLQKENIIDESGMPKERFSAEFPKEGPSILRIQQVVRGDSAAYFCASSLLRTDTGELFFGEGSRLTVL.

V is TRBV5-8 and J is TRBJ1-5; 7 nucleotides align to TRBD1. The J segment lost 4 bases and the V segment lost 8 bases, leaving 6 bases of the junction unmatched. Per the germline V gene, CDR1 is SGHTS and CDR2 is YDEGEE. This CDR3 has 13 residues. CDR3 bases: TGTGCCAGTGGACAGGAATCGAATCAGCCCCAGCATTTT. Protein: CASGQESNQPQHF.

The chain links TRBV12-5 to TRBJ1-2; TRBD1 matches 9 bases. V shed 4 bases and J 8 bases; nucleotides not matched to a gene: 5. This CDR3 comprises 13 residues. Germline CDR1 LGHNT, CDR2 FRNRAP. The CDR3 bases are TGTGCTAGTGGTTCGGGACAGGGTAAGGGCTACACCTTC. It is translated as CASGSGQGKGYTF.

This chain links TRBV3-1 (or the pseudogene TRBV3-2) with TRBJ2-7; tentatively, D is TRBD1 or TRBD2 (5 bases each). The germline V gene has CDR1 LGHDT and CDR2 YNNKEL (reference sequence). V lost 1 base, J lost 1 base, and 17 bases lay in between. The CDR3 runs to 17 residues. CDR3: CASSQGASGHRSYEQYF. The CDR3, as DNA: TGTGCCAGCAGCCAAGGGGCCTCGGGGCATAGATCCTACGAGCAGTACTTC.

This clone was found once. This chain joins TRBV27 and TRBJ1-4, with D possibly matching TRBD1 (5 bases). This CDR3 is 15 amino acids long. Germline CDR1 MNHEY, CDR2 SMNVEV (reference sequence). The V gene lost 0 bases and the J gene lost 8 bases, with 13 bases spanning the gap. CDR3 coding DNA: TGTGCCAGCAGTTTATCAGGAGGGGTGGGGGAAAAACTGTTTTTT. Translation: CASSLSGGVGEKLFF.

This chain's CDR3 is CASSVRTSTYEQYF. The CDR3 nucleotides are TGTGCCAGCAGTGTGCGGACATCGACCTACGAGCAGTACTTC. The genes are TRBV2 and TRBJ2-7; D may be TRBD1 (5 bases). V lost 4 bases and J lost 2, with 12 bases in between. This CDR3 is built from 14 residues. CDR1 SNHLY and CDR2 FYNNEI come from the germline V gene.

The chain couples TRBV6-5 to TRBJ1-1; D unresolved. V lost 4 bases and J lost 1, with 10 bases in between. Germline V lookup: CDR1 MNHEY, CDR2 SVGAGI. The CDR3 has 14 amino acids. The CDR3 loop reads CASSSPPGNTEAFF. The CDR3 DNA is TGTGCCAGCAGTTCCCCCCCAGGGAACACTGAAGCTTTCTTT.

The chain has TRBV6-5 and TRBJ2-3; 10 positions agree with TRBD2. The CDR3 loop spans 16 amino acids. Unmatched junction bases numbered 8, after V lost 2 bases and J lost 6 bases. CDR1 is MNHEY, CDR2 SVGAGI, per germline. CDR3 nucleotides: TGTGCCAGCAGTTACGGATCTAGCGGGAGATTGGATACGCAGTATTTT. Its translation: CASSYGSSGRLDTQYF.

This chain uses TRBV27 with TRBJ1-5; D is unresolved. The CDR3 runs 15 residues. V was clipped by 6 bases and J by 2 bases, with 14 bases between them. From germline, CDR1 is MNHEY and CDR2 SMNVEV (reference sequence). The CDR3 DNA reads TGTGCCAGCAGCTTGGGGAATGGGGGCAATCAGCCCCAGCATTTT. Translation gives CASSLGNGGNQPQHF.

The chain links TRBV6-5 to TRBJ2-5; the match to TRBD2 covers 7 bases. There are 16 residues in the CDR3. V lost 2 bases to trimming and J lost 4 bases; unmatched junction nucleotides: 10. Germline loops: CDR1 MNHEY, CDR2 SVGAGI. CDR3 sequence (DNA): TGTGCCAGCAGTTACGATCTCTCTGGGGAGGGAGAGACCCAGTACTTC. This encodes CASSYDLSGEGETQYF.